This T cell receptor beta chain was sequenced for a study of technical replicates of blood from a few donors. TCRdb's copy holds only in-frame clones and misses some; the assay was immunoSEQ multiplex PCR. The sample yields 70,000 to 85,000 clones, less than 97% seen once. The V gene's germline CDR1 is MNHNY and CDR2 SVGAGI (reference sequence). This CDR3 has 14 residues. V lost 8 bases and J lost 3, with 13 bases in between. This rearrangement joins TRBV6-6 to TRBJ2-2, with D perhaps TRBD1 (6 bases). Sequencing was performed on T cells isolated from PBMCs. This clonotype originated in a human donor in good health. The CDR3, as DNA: TGTGCCAGCTCGAGGGACACCTACACCGGGGAGCTGTTTTTT. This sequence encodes CASSRDTYTGELFF.